The clone carrying this T cell receptor beta chain was seen only a few times. Its specificity is not known. These data originate in a study of T-cell reconstitution after alpha-beta-depleted transplantation in children. This CDR3 has 12 residues. CDR1 and CDR2 from the germline V gene are MNHNY and SVGAGI (reference sequence). V lost 0 bases and J 3 bases, leaving 2 bases between the germline ends. Preparation of the TCRbeta library was carried out with unique molecular identifiers. TCRdb ran MiXCR on the PCR reads and lists one entry per CDR3 protein. The data contain approximately 210,000 distinct CDR3 sequences, around a sixth of them singletons. Regarding the study as a whole: Several hundred expanded graft clones reportedly supplied alpha-beta T cells about two months after transplant. Recipient T cells and thymic progenitors that survived gave rise to the high TCRbeta diversity observed at day 60 in some patients. T-cell numbers and diversity, one year after transplant, stemmed largely from T cells that were newly produced.

The source of this sequence is a male patient between 2 and 10 years old who had a stem cell transplant for acute lymphoblastic leukemia, so the T cells may come from the graft donor. V usage is TRBV6-6 and J usage is TRBJ2-5; D unresolved. The specimen comprised PBMCs, mostly from graft donor cells, sampled 360 days after TCRalphabeta/CD19-depleted stem cell transplant. The CDR3 region is CASSYSKETQYF. The DNA of the CDR3 is TGTGCCAGCAGTTACTCGAAAGAGACCCAGTACTTC.